This entry concerns a single T cell receptor beta chain. Its antigen is unknown. No base-level quality is on record; no much larger clone is a single base apart. The same CDR3 arises from other DNA sequences in this sample as well. Using the deep immunoSEQ assay, multiplex PCR amplified TCR CDR3 regions from genomic DNA. For each cell subset, the extracted genomic DNA was distributed evenly across all wells of several immunoSEQ 96-well plates, and each plate served as one replicate. Each replicate PCR for sorted subsets received 200 ng genomic DNA, equal to tens of thousands of T cell genomes. Purified libraries were quantified with a Qubit 3.0 fluorometer, sized on a Bioanalyzer 2100, and re-quantified with the KAPA Library Quantification kit. A separate single-read 150-cycle Illumina NextSeq 550 flow cell was used to sequence each immunoSEQ 96-well plate. In the authors' own workflow: Because the immunoSEQ output included only junctional sequences and no quality scores, the filtering could not be the same as the filtering used for full-length reads. Sequences were annotated with PyIR, a Python wrapper for IgBLAST v1.9, and V/J genes and CDR3 were assigned using IMGT germline references. Any read was removed if the V/J assignment was weak (E-value above 1e-6), the CDR3 was missing, or the read contained stop codons, out-of-frame junctions, or ambiguous translated residues. V3J clonotypes were defined by identical inferred V gene, J gene, and CDR3 amino acid sequence. To compute the percentage overlap between repertoires, the number of shared unique clonotypes was divided by the size of the smaller repertoire. Repertoire richness was assessed with RTK rarefaction, the Chao1 estimator, and Recon v2.1 estimates of unobserved clonotypes. Generation probabilities were computed with OLGA for all TCRbeta clonotypes obtained by the gDNA method from several donors. TCRdb re-hosts the immuneACCESS table, in-frame sequences only. Its copies lack some clones; in the studies checked, an unresolved V gene accounts for under half of them, and the cause for the rest is not known. Clone size and V and J calls were adopted from that table, with D and trimming inferred from the DNA. The sample table contains about 580,000 clones; only one count was recorded for 95% to 98% of them. Clones ranked in the top ten supply more than 0.3% of the sample.

The entry originates in a study of shared clonotypes between healthy human individuals (dated by TCRdb to 2018 to 2020). Looking at the study overall: Two women and a few men aged 18 to 49 years were included in the cohort. Per donor, three plates each were used for CD4 naive and CD4 memory, two for CD8 naive, and one for CD8 memory. The study deeply sequenced blood TCR repertoires of roughly five healthy adults to estimate repertoire size and the extent of clonotype sharing between individuals. To increase sequencing depth and limit assay-specific biases, different laboratories used diverse techniques to prepare libraries and sequence TCR repertoires. Leukapheresis yielded between about 0.85 and 10 billion PBMCs per donor.

Here V drops 5 bases and J drops 0 bases, and the junction holds 3 bases not matched to any gene. The CDR3 measures 14 amino acids from cysteine to phenylalanine. The entry retains the CDR3 DNA only, 42 bases that are in frame from base 1. CDR1 is given as MNHEY and CDR2 as SMNVEV, both from the germline V gene (reference sequence). The full study reports these points: Even with the large sequencing depth, rarefaction of the sorted-subset datasets indicated that sequencing was incomplete. Pairwise subsampling indicated that sequencing depth was expected to affect the degree of clonotype sharing among donors. Clonotypes shared by all four sorted-subset donors showed higher generation probabilities than non-shared clonotypes. When several donors were compared, the shared fraction of clonotypes was about 5% for naive CD4, around 3.5% for naive CD8, 2% to 2.5% for memory CD4, and less than 0.45% for memory CD8. Sampling was restricted to blood, and TCR repertoires in tissue are likely to differ from TCR repertoires in blood. Naive subsets generally had larger estimated clonotype richness than memory subsets. The genetic and exposure-history diversity represented was limited by the small number of donors.

CD8 naive samples were obtained by positive selection for CCR7 among CD45RO-negative cells, yielding a CD45RA+CCR7+ population from which TemRA cells were excluded. The donors were healthy, HIV-negative adults with no recently reported acute infections or vaccinations. Only Caucasian adults living in Nashville, Tennessee, USA were represented among the donors. Blood was collected by leukapheresis, and PBMCs were isolated by Ficoll-Histopaque density gradient centrifugation and then cryopreserved in liquid nitrogen vapor phase. Analytical flow cytometry was used to check the purity and quantity of each magnetically sorted T cell population. From each sorted fraction, genomic DNA was isolated and quantified by UV absorbance on a Nanodrop 2000c.

The rearrangement combines TRBV27 with TRBJ2-7; 8 bases in the middle match TRBD1. The specimen sequenced was naive CD8+ T cells sorted from blood. Interpreted using the paper, the cell subset or site label stands for: CD45RA+CCR7+. The sequence came from a man aged 25-40 years in good health. The DNA is TGTGCCAGCAGTCTAGGACAGGGCTCCTACGAGCAGTACTTC. This codes for CASSLGQGSYEQYF.